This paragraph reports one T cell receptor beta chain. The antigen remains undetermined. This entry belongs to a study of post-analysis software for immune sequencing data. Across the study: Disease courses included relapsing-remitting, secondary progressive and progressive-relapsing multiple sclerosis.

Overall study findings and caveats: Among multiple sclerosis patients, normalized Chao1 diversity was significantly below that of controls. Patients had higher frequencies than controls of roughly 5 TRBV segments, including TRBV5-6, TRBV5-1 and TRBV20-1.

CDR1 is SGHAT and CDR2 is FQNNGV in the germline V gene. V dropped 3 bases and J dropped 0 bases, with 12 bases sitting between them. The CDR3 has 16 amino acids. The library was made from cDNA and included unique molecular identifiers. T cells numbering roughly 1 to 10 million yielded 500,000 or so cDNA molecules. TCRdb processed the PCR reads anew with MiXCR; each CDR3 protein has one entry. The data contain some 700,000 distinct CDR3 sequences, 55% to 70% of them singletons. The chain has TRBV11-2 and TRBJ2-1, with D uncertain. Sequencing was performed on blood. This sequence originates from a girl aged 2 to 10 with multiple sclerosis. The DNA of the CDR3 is TGTGCCAGCAGCTTGGACGGACGGAGCTCCTACAATGAGCAGTTCTTC. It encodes CASSLDGRSSYNEQFF.